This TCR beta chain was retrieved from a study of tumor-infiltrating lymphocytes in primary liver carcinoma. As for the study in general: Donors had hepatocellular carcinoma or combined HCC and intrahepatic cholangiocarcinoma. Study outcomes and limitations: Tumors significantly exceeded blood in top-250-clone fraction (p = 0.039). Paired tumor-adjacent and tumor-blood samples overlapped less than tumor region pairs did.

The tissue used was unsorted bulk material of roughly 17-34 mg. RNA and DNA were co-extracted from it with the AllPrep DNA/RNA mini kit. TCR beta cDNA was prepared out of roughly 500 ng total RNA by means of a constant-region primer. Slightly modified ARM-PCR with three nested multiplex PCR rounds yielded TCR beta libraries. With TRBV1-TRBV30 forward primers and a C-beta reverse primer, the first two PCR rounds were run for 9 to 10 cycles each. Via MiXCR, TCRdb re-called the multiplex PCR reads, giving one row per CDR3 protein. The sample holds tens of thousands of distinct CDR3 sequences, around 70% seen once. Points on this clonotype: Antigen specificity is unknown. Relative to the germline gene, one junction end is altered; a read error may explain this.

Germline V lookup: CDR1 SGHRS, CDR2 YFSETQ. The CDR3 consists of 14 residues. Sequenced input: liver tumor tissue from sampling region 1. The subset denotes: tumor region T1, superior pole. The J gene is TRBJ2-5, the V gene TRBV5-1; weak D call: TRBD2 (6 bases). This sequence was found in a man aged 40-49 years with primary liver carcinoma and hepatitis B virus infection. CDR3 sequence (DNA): TGCGCCGGCAGCTTGGTCGGCGGGGATGAGACCCAGTACTTC. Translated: CAGSLVGGDETQYF.